Listed below are T cell receptor beta chains from one sample, sequenced in a study of shared clonotypes between healthy human individuals. Here immunoSEQ multiplex PCR was the method, and the copy in TCRdb shows in-frame clones only, minus some. The sample yields some 1,400,000 clones, roughly 95% seen once. The sample was naive CD4+ T cells sorted from blood. The receptors shown here come from a man aged 30 to 39 in good health. The CDR3 runs from the conserved cysteine through the conserved F or W. Fields, in order: V gene, J gene, clone size, D gene, CDR3 DNA, CDR3 protein. D genes are given only for firm matches. Clone size is given for some rows only: seen once, a few or many times, or a class if the clone is expanded.

TRBV29-1	TRBJ2-3	-	-	TGCAGCGTTCAAACAGATACGCAGTATTTT	CSVQTDTQYF
TRBV18	TRBJ2-7	-	-	TGTGCCAGCTCCCTTAAGCAACGGACGCCCCTCCACGAGCAGTACTTC	CASSLKQRTPLHEQYF
TRBV10-2	TRBJ2-5	-	TRBD2	TGCGCCAGCAGTGAGTTCGGCAGAGGGACTAGCGGGAGAAGAGAGACCCAGTACTTC	CASSEFGRGTSGRRETQYF
TRBV11-2	TRBJ2-1	-	TRBD2	TGTGCCAGCAGCTTAGGGCCCCTAGCGGGATCCCTCTACAATGAGCAGTTCTTC	CASSLGPLAGSLYNEQFF
TRBV4-1	TRBJ2-1	-	-	TGCGCCAGCAGCCTTTTTAGCGGACTCTCCTACAATGAGCAGTTCTTC	CASSLFSGLSYNEQFF
TRBV25-1	TRBJ2-5	-	-	TGTGCCAGCAGTTCCTTGGGATCGGGGGAGACCCAGTACTTC	CASSSLGSGETQYF
TRBV6-6	TRBJ2-1	-	-	TGTGCCAGCACTGCGGACCGACCCTCCTACAATGAGCAGTTCTTC	CASTADRPSYNEQFF
TRBV7-9	TRBJ2-2	-	TRBD2	TGTGCCAGCAGCTTAATACTAGCGGGAGGCGCCGGGGAGCTGTTTTTT	CASSLILAGGAGELFF
TRBV27	TRBJ2-3	-	TRBD2	TGTGCCAGCAGTTTCCGACTAGCGGGACCCCCCACAGATACGCAGTATTTT	CASSFRLAGPPTDTQYF
TRBV7-3	TRBJ2-5	-	TRBD2	TGTGCCAGCAGCCCGGGACTAGGGGAGACCCAGTACTTC	CASSPGLGETQYF
TRBV5-5	TRBJ2-4	-	-	TGTGCCAGCAGCTTGGGGCGGACCATGTTAGCCAAAAACATTCAGTACTTC	CASSLGRTMLAKNIQYF
TRBV9	TRBJ2-3	-	TRBD2	TGTGCCAGCAGCGTAGGGGTAGCGGGAGGACTTAGCACAGATACGCAGTATTTT	CASSVGVAGGLSTDTQYF
TRBV28	TRBJ2-3	-	-	TGTGCCAGCAGGATTAACACAGATACGCAGTATTTT	CASRINTDTQYF
TRBV19	TRBJ1-2	-	-	TGTGCCAGTAGTATGCATACAGGAGGGTTTAACTATGGCTACACCTTC	CASSMHTGGFNYGYTF
TRBV2	TRBJ1-4	-	TRBD1	TGTGCCAGCAGTGAAAACAGGGGAGATGAAAAACTGTTTTTT	CASSENRGDEKLFF
TRBV7-8	TRBJ1-3	-	TRBD1	TGTGCCAGCAGCTTAGCCAGGACAGGGCGGTCTGGAAACACCATATATTTT	CASSLARTGRSGNTIYF
TRBV7-9	TRBJ1-2	-	-	TGTGCCAGCAGCATATCGCAGGGCCCGTCCGTCGACTACACCTTC	CASSISQGPSVDYTF
TRBV6-6	TRBJ2-1	-	-	TGTGCCAGCAGCGGCAATGAGCAGTTCTTC	CASSGNEQFF
TRBV27	TRBJ2-7	-	-	TGTGCCAGCAGCCCCCTAAGGGACCTCTACGAGCAGTACTTC	CASSPLRDLYEQYF
TRBV5-6	TRBJ1-2	-	-	TGTGCCAGCAGCTTGGATCGGAGAAACTATGGCTACACCTTC	CASSLDRRNYGYTF
TRBV29-1	TRBJ1-1	-	TRBD1	TGCAGCGTAGGACCGGGACAGGCCACTGAAGCTTTCTTT	CSVGPGQATEAFF
TRBV5-1	TRBJ2-4	-	TRBD1	TGCGCCAGCAGCCGGGGACAGGGGGCGGTCGACATTCAGTACTTC	CASSRGQGAVDIQYF
TRBV11-3	TRBJ2-3	-	-	TGTGCCAGCAGCTTCTACACAGATACGCAGTATTTT	CASSFYTDTQYF
TRBV11-2	TRBJ2-7	-	TRBD1	TGTGCCAGCAGCTTAGGTAACAGGGGTAGGTACGAGCAGTACTTC	CASSLGNRGRYEQYF
TRBV6-1	TRBJ2-5	-	-	TGTGCCACCTCGGAGGGGGGTTTAGAAGAGACCCAGTACTTC	CATSEGGLEETQYF
TRBV7-2	TRBJ1-1	-	-	TGTGCCAGCAGCTTAGCGCTCGGGGTGAACACTGAAGCTTTCTTT	CASSLALGVNTEAFF
TRBV29-1	TRBJ2-1	-	TRBD2	TGCAGCGGTAGCGGGAGGGCTACCTACAATGAGCAGTTCTTC	CSGSGRATYNEQFF
TRBV5-1	TRBJ2-7	-	-	TGCGCCAGCAGCGAGGACAGCTCCTACGAGCAGTACTTC	CASSEDSSYEQYF
TRBV27	TRBJ2-4	-	-	TGTGCCAGCAGTTTTACAGGAAACATTCAGTACTTC	CASSFTGNIQYF
TRBV30	TRBJ2-5	-	-	TGTGCCTGGGTGACGGGACTGCAGGGGGCCCAGTACTTC	CAWVTGLQGAQYF
TRBV6-5	TRBJ1-1	once	-	TGTGCCAGCAGAGAGAACGGGGGCACTGAAGCTTTCTTT	CASRENGGTEAFF
TRBV6-5	TRBJ1-3	-	-	TGTGCCAGCAGTACTTCTGGAAACACCATATATTTT	CASSTSGNTIYF
TRBV7-6	TRBJ2-1	-	TRBD1	TGTGCCAGCAGCTTAGACCCGCCCCCCGGGACAGACTACAATGAGCAGTTCTTC	CASSLDPPPGTDYNEQFF
TRBV7-8	TRBJ2-7	-	-	TGTGCCAGCAGCTTAGAGCTGACTAGTTTCAACGGCGCGTACTTC	CASSLELTSFNGAYF
TRBV7-6	TRBJ2-7	-	TRBD1	TGTGCCAGCAGCTTAGCCTCGGGACAGGGCTACGAGCAGTACTTC	CASSLASGQGYEQYF
TRBV7-8	TRBJ1-3	-	-	TGTGCCAGCAGCGCTCCGGGACGGAGCTCTGGAAACACCATATATTTT	CASSAPGRSSGNTIYF
TRBV5-1	TRBJ2-1	-	TRBD1	TGCGCCAGCAGCAAGGAAAACAGGGGAATGTCCTATAAGTTCTTC	CASSKENRGMSYKFF
TRBV9	TRBJ1-2	-	TRBD1	TGTGCCAGCAGCCCCCGACAGGGAAACTATGGCTACACCTTC	CASSPRQGNYGYTF
TRBV5-5	TRBJ2-7	-	-	TGTGCCAGCCTCCGTGGGGGGGGCCCCTACGAGCAGTACTTC	CASLRGGGPYEQYF
TRBV7-9	TRBJ1-4	-	TRBD1	TGTGCCAGCAGCTTAGATGTCGGGGCAGGGGGTGAAAAACTGTTTTTT	CASSLDVGAGGEKLFF
TRBV6-1	TRBJ1-5	few	-	TGTGCCAGCAGTGAACACGGCTGGAGTAGCAATCAGCCCCAGCATTTT	CASSEHGWSSNQPQHF
TRBV10-3	TRBJ2-1	-	-	TGTGCCATCAGTGGGGTAGGAATGGGGTACAATGAGCAGTTCTTC	CAISGVGMGYNEQFF
TRBV19	TRBJ2-3	-	-	TGTGCCAGTAGTCGCACAGATACGCAGTATTTT	CASSRTDTQYF
TRBV5-1	TRBJ2-1	-	TRBD2	TGCGCCAGCAGCTTGGAAGTTAGTCTAGCGGGAGGGCCACGCAATGAGCAGTTCTTC	CASSLEVSLAGGPRNEQFF
TRBV7-9	TRBJ1-1	-	-	TGTGCCAGCAGCACTACCGGGGGCCTAGGGGACACTGAAGCTTTCTTT	CASSTTGGLGDTEAFF
TRBV2	TRBJ2-5	-	TRBD1	TGTGCCAGCGGGGAGTCCGGGACAGGGCGTCAAGAGACCCAGTACTTC	CASGESGTGRQETQYF
TRBV11-3	TRBJ2-2	-	-	TGTGCCAGCAGCACAGACCCCTTGGGGGAGCTGTTTTTT	CASSTDPLGELFF
TRBV28	TRBJ2-7	-	TRBD1	TGTGCCAGCAGGACACCCCGGGACAGGGGCTTCTACGAGCAGTACTTC	CASRTPRDRGFYEQYF
TRBV7-8	TRBJ2-5	-	-	TGTGCCAGCAGCTTAGGTGTAGGGGGAGAGACCCAGTACTTC	CASSLGVGGETQYF